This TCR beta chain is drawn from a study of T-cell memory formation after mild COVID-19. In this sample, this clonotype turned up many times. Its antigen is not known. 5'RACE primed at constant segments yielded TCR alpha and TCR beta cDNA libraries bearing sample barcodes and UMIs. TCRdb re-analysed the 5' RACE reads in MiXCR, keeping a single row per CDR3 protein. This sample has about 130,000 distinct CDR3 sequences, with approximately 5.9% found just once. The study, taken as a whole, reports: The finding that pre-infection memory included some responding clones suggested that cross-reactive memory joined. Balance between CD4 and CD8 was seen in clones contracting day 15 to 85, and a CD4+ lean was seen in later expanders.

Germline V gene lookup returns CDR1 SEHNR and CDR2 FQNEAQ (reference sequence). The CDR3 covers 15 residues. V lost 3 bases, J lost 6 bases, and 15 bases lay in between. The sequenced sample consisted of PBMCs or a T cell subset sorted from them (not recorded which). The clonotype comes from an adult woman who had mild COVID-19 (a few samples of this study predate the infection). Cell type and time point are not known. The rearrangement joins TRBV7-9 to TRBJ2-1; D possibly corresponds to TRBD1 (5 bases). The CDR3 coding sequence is TGTGCCAGCAGCTTTCGGGCCAAAACAGGCAATGAGCAGTTCTTC. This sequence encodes CASSFRAKTGNEQFF.